These 7 T cell receptor beta chains share one sample of origin, sequenced in a study of OX40 agonist ivuxolimab in advanced cancers. Profiled with immunoSEQ multiplex PCR; TCRdb holds only in-frame clones, not every one. The sample has 40,000 to 55,000 clones; over 80% are singletons. Sequencing was performed on CD4+ or CD8+ T cells sorted from blood, taken in a trial of the OX40 agonist ivuxolimab. These receptors all come from an adult with an advanced solid tumor such as melanoma, head and neck, liver or kidney cancer.

This clone is judged medium-sized. The CDR3: CASSLGQDSTDTQYF. In nucleotides, the CDR3 is TGTGCCAGCAGCCTGGGCCAAGATAGTACAGATACGCAGTATTTT. The J gene is TRBJ2-3, the V gene TRBV4-2; D unclear. The ends were cut back, 4 bases at V and 3 bases at J, with 14 bases in the middle. This CDR3 has 15 residues. CDR1 LGHNA and CDR2 YNFKEQ come from the germline V gene.

CDR3 sequence: CASSPRDGTDTQYF. The CDR3 DNA reads TGTGCCAGCTCACCCCGGGACGGCACAGATACGCAGTATTTT. The chain uses TRBV18 and TRBJ2-3; D might be TRBD1 or TRBD2, each matching 5 bases. The CDR3 loop spans 14 amino acids. Trimming shortened V by 3 bases and J by 1 base, and 8 bases separated the two germline ends. Germline CDR1 reads KGHSH; CDR2 reads LQKENI.

The chain joins TRBV5-4 to TRBJ2-4; D perhaps matches TRBD2 (6 bases). CDR3 size: 14 residues. Germline V gives CDR1 SGHNT, CDR2 YYREEE (reference sequence). Trimming shortened V by 0 bases and J by 7 bases, and 11 bases separated the two germline ends. In nucleotides, the CDR3 is TGTGCCAGCAGCTTGGGCGGGGCCATGAACATTCAGTACTTC. It translates to CASSLGGAMNIQYF.

This chain uses TRBV5-1 with TRBJ2-2; unclear D gene. V was shortened by 0 bases and J by 0 bases, with 9 bases between the two germline ends. Germline V gene sequence: CDR1 SGHRS, CDR2 YFSETQ. The CDR3 extends over 16 amino acids. CDR3 loop: CASSLGQATNTGELFF. The DNA for the CDR3 is TGCGCCAGCAGCTTGGGGCAGGCGACGAACACCGGGGAGCTGTTTTTT. Variable domain in full (rest from reference TRBV5-1 and TRBJ2-2): KAGVTQTPRYLIKTRGQQVTLSCSPISGHRSVSWYQQTPGQGLQFLFEYFSETQRNKGNFPGRFSGRQFSNSRSEMNVSTLELGDSALYLCASSLGQATNTGELFFGEGSRLTVL.

The chain uses TRBV5-1 and TRBJ1-1; 10 bases are a match to TRBD1. Germline V gene sequence: CDR1 SGHRS, CDR2 YFSETQ. V dropped 4 bases and J dropped 5; count of bases not matched to a gene: 8. The CDR3 covers 15 residues. The CDR3 sequence: CASSQRQGAGTEAFF. The CDR3 DNA follows: TGCGCCAGCAGCCAGAGACAGGGGGCAGGGACTGAAGCTTTCTTT.

CDR3 region: CASSQDADTYEQYF. The CDR3 DNA is TGTGCCAGCAGCCAAGATGCGGATACCTACGAGCAGTACTTC. The chain couples TRBV5-4 to TRBJ2-7; D ambiguous. Trimming took 4 bases from V and 2 from J, leaving 13 bases between them. The CDR3 is 14 residues long. Germline CDR1 and CDR2: SGHNT and YYREEE (reference sequence). Combining the CDR3 with reference TRBV5-4 and TRBJ2-7 gives the whole variable domain ETGVTQSPTHLIKTRGQQVTLRCSSQSGHNTVSWYQQALGQGPQFIFQYYREEENGRGNFPPRFSGLQFPNYSSELNVNALELDDSALYLCASSQDADTYEQYFGPGTRLTVT.

V gene TRBV7-6 combines with J gene TRBJ2-7; D possibly corresponds to TRBD2 (7 bases). Germline CDR1 reads SGHVS; CDR2 reads FNYEAQ. The CDR3 runs 13 residues. V dropped 1 base and J dropped 9 bases, with 13 bases sitting between them. The CDR3 loop is CASSLGEGQGQYF. The CDR3 DNA is TGTGCCAGCAGCTTAGGGGAGGGACAAGGGCAGTACTTC.